One and the same sample provided the 19 T cell receptor beta chains below, sequenced in a study of response to subunit inactivated influenza vaccine. TCRdb processed the RT-PCR reads anew with MiXCR; each CDR3 protein has one entry. The table has roughly 520,000 distinct CDR3 sequences, about 25% seen once; the top ten hold 1.5% to 2%. The material sequenced was CD4+ T cells sorted from PBMCs, taken about 5 days after vaccination. Source of these receptors: a man aged 45-60 years who received an inactivated influenza vaccine.

This clonotype has just a few counts. The chain has TRBV10-3 and TRBJ2-1, with 14 bases matching TRBD2. V gave up 3 bases and J gave up 7 bases; unmatched junction bases: 5. CDR3 length: 16 amino acids. Germline CDR1 and CDR2: ENHRY and SYGVKD. The CDR3 nucleotides are TGTGCCATCAGTGACCTGACTAGCGGGAGGGGTAATGAGCAGTTCTTC. This gives the protein CAISDLTSGRGNEQFF.

CDR3 residues: CASRAGGQETQYF. CDR3 nucleotide sequence: TGTGCCAGCAGGGCAGGGGGTCAAGAGACCCAGTACTTC. The chain joins TRBV2 to TRBJ2-5, with 7 bases identical to TRBD1. CDR1 is SNHLY and CDR2 is FYNNEI in the germline V gene. Trimming removed 6 bases from V and 2 bases from J; junction bases left unmatched: 3. The CDR3 has 13 amino acids.

The V and J genes are TRBV5-1 and TRBJ1-3, with D possibly being TRBD1 (6 bases). With 3 bases removed from V and 0 bases from J, the gap between germline ends came to 13 bases. The CDR3 loop spans 16 amino acids. Germline values: CDR1 SGHRS, CDR2 YFSETQ. CDR3 residues: CASSSRTADSGNTIYF. The DNA of the CDR3 is TGCGCCAGCAGCTCCCGGACAGCGGACTCTGGAAACACCATATATTTT.

This clonotype has just a few counts. The CDR3 DNA reads TGTGCCAGTAGTATCGTCAATCCATCTGGAAACACCATATATTTT. Amino acid sequence: CASSIVNPSGNTIYF. The chain employs TRBV19 and TRBJ1-3; D unclear. Germline CDR1 LNHDA, CDR2 SQIVND (reference sequence). V lost 3 bases and J 1 base, leaving 10 bases between the germline ends. This CDR3 has 15 amino acids.

The CDR3 DNA is TGTGCCAGCAGCGTCTTGGGTAGCGGGGCGTCCTACGAGCAGTACTTC. Its protein is CASSVLGSGASYEQYF. The rearrangement links TRBV7-2 to TRBJ2-7; 8 positions agree with TRBD2. The V gene's germline CDR1 is SGHTA and CDR2 FQGNSA. Trimming at V came to 5 bases and at J to 1 base, leaving 10 bases not matched to a gene. This CDR3 region has 16 residues.

This clonotype turned up a few times. The rearrangement links TRBV7-2 to TRBJ2-7; D not resolved. CDR3 length equals 15 residues. V lost 1 base and J 0 bases, leaving 10 bases between the germline ends. In germline, CDR1 is SGHTA, CDR2 FQGNSA. The CDR3 protein is CASSLVAAASYEQYF. The CDR3 nucleotides read TGTGCCAGCAGCTTAGTCGCAGCCGCCTCCTACGAGCAGTACTTC. Drawing the rest from reference TRBV7-2 and TRBJ2-7, the complete variable domain is GAGVSQSPSNKVTEKGKDVELRCDPISGHTALYWYRQSLGQGLEFLIYFQGNSAPDKSGLPSDRFSAERTGGSVSTLTIQRTQQEDSAVYLCASSLVAAASYEQYFGPGTRLTVT.

This CDR3 is CASSSGTSGKRETQYF. Written as DNA, the CDR3 is TGTGCCAGCAGTAGCGGGACTAGCGGGAAGAGAGAGACCCAGTACTTC. V gene TRBV6-2 or TRBV6-3 combines with J gene TRBJ2-5, with 13 bases matching TRBD2. Germline values: CDR1 MNHEY, CDR2 SVGEGT. J gave up 4 bases and V 5 bases, and 7 bases lay outside the gene matches. This CDR3 is 16 amino acids long.

This clonotype was recorded a few times. This sequence joins TRBV3-1 and TRBJ2-1; possible D gene TRBD1, 7 bases. Trimming took 3 bases from V and 6 from J, leaving 18 bases between them. The CDR3 runs 16 residues. Germline V CDR1 and CDR2: LGHDT, YNNKEL (reference sequence). Here the CDR3 DNA reads TGTGCCAGCAGCCACGTAATGAGGAGGGGGCTCAATGAGCAGTTCTTC. Encoded protein: CASSHVMRRGLNEQFF.

CDR3 bases: TGTGCCTGGATGCGGGGGGCGGCCTATGGCTACACCTTC. As protein: CAWMRGAAYGYTF. The chain carries TRBV30 and TRBJ1-2; maybe TRBD1 (6 bases). The CDR3 spans 13 residues. The germline gives CDR1 GTSNPN, CDR2 SVGIG (reference sequence). The ends were cut back, 4 bases at V and 4 bases at J, with 13 bases in the middle.

This clonotype was recorded only once. This chain's CDR3 is CASSLGTVGNEKLFF. The CDR3 DNA follows: TGTGCCAGCAGCTTGGGGACTGTCGGTAATGAAAAACTGTTTTTT. The V call is TRBV3-1, the J call TRBJ1-4, with D possibly matching TRBD1 (5 bases). There are 15 residues in the CDR3. CDR1 and CDR2 from the germline V gene are LGHDT and YNNKEL (reference sequence). V was clipped by 5 bases and J by 4 bases, with 14 bases between them. The entire variable domain, with the rest obtained from reference TRBV3-1 and TRBJ1-4, is as follows: DTAVSQTPKYLVTQMGNDKSIKCEQNLGHDTMYWYKQDSKKFLKIMFSYNNKELIINETVPNRFSPKSPDKAHLNLHINSLELGDSAVYFCASSLGTVGNEKLFFGSGTQLSVL.

The chain carries TRBV14 and TRBJ1-2, with unresolved D. CDR3 length: 14 residues. Trimming removed 0 bases from V and 4 bases from J, with 9 bases in between. Germline V lookup: CDR1 SGHDN, CDR2 FVKESK. CDR3 in amino acids: CASSQDQVLYGYTF. CDR3 nucleotide sequence: TGTGCCAGCAGCCAAGATCAGGTCCTCTATGGCTACACCTTC.

This chain uses TRBV5-1 with TRBJ2-3; 7 bases line up with TRBD2. Germline V gene sequence: CDR1 SGHRS, CDR2 YFSETQ. J was trimmed by 2 bases and V by 5 bases; bases with no gene match: 8. This CDR3 has 15 residues. CDR3 residues: CASSRLAGITDTQYF. Written as DNA, the CDR3 is TGCGCCAGCAGTCGACTAGCCGGAATCACAGATACGCAGTATTTT.

This clonotype was detected a few times. This sequence joins TRBV6-2 or TRBV6-3 and TRBJ1-1; the D gene is possibly TRBD1 (5 bases). Trimming took off 3 bases at V and 11 bases at J, with 16 bases between the two ends. The CDR3 extends over 13 amino acids. From germline, CDR1 is MNHEY and CDR2 SVGEGT. CDR3 in DNA: TGTGCCAGCAGTTATCGGGGCCACGGTTGGGCTTTCTTT. Protein: CASSYRGHGWAFF.

This clonotype was observed a single time. The genes are TRBV6-1 and TRBJ1-6; D gene ambiguous. This CDR3 is 15 amino acids long. Germline lookup yields CDR1 MNHNS and CDR2 SASEGT. Trimming left V 6 bases short and J 5 bases short, with 14 bases between. CDR3 nucleotides: TGTGCCAGCAGCCCCTCGTATCAGAATAATTCACCCCTCCACTTT. As protein: CASSPSYQNNSPLHF.

This sequence joins TRBV5-5 and TRBJ2-1; 11 bases line up with TRBD2. This CDR3 comprises 15 residues. CDR1 is SGHKS, CDR2 YYEKEE, per germline (reference sequence). The ends lost 0 bases at V and 8 bases at J; junction bases unmatched: 4. The CDR3 region is CASSLGSGGAYEQFF. The CDR3 DNA sequence: TGTGCCAGCAGCTTGGGTAGCGGGGGGGCCTATGAGCAGTTCTTC.

This clonotype was seen only a few times. The rearrangement joins TRBV12-3 or TRBV12-4 to TRBJ1-2; TRBD1 matches 11 bases. This CDR3 spans 13 amino acids. V trimming: 4 bases; J trimming: 11 bases; junction bases outside the gene matches: 6. The CDR3 loop is CASSSRDRGTYTF. CDR3 DNA: TGTGCCAGCAGTTCCCGGGACAGGGGGACATACACCTTC.

Only a few counts were recorded for this clonotype. The chain combines TRBV12-3 or TRBV12-4 with TRBJ2-1; 9 bases are a match to TRBD2. CDR3 size: 15 residues. The V gene end was trimmed by 5 bases and the J gene end by 3 bases; junction bases not matched to a gene: 5. CDR3 loop: CASSPGAGGYNEQFF. In DNA form, the CDR3 reads TGTGCCAGCAGTCCGGGAGCGGGGGGCTACAATGAGCAGTTCTTC.

V usage is TRBV20-1 and J usage is TRBJ2-7; TRBD1 or TRBD2 may be the D gene (5 bases each). In germline, CDR1 is DFQATT, CDR2 SNEGSKA (reference sequence). The CDR3 is made up of 12 amino acids. CDR3 region: CAPGQNSYEQYF. CDR3 nucleotides: TGCGCCCCGGGGCAGAACTCCTACGAGCAGTACTTC.

Only a few counts were recorded for this clonotype. The chain joins TRBV6-2 or TRBV6-3 to TRBJ2-6, with D possibly TRBD2 on 5 matching bases. Germline loops: CDR1 MNHEY, CDR2 SVGEGT. This CDR3 is 17 amino acids long. V dropped 6 bases and J dropped 0 bases, with 15 bases sitting between them. CDR3 sequence: CASRLVQVRSGANVLTF. CDR3 bases: TGTGCCAGCAGACTAGTTCAGGTTCGCTCTGGGGCCAACGTCCTGACTTTC.